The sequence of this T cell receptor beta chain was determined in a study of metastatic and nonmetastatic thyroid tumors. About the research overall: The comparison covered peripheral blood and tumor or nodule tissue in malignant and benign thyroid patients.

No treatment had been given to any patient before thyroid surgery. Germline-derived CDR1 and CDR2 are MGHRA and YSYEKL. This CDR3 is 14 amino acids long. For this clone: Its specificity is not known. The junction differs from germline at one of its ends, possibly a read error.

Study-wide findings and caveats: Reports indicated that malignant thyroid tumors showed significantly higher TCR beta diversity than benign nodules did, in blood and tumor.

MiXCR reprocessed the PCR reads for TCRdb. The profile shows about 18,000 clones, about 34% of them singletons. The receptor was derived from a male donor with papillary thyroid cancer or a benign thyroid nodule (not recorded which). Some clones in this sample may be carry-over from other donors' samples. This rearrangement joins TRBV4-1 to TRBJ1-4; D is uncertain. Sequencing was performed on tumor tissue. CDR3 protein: CASIQVLGNEKLFF. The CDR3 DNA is TGCGCCAGCATCCAAGTCCTGGGGAATGAAAAACTGTTTTTT.